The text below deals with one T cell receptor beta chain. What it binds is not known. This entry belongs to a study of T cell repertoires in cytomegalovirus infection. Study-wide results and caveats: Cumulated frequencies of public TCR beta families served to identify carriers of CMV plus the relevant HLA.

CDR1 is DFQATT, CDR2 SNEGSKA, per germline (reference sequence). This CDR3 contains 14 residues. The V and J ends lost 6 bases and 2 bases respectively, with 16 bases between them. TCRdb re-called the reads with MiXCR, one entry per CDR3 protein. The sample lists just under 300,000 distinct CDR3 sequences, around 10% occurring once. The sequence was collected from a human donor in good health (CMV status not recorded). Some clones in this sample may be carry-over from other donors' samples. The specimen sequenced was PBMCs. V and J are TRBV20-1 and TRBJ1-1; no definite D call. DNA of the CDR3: TGCAGTGCCCCGGGCGGCAGTAGAAACACTGAAGCTTTCTTT. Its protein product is CSAPGGSRNTEAFF.